The subject of this entry is one T cell receptor beta chain. Its matching antigen is unknown. V was shortened by 0 bases and J by 0 bases, with 9 bases between the two germline ends. There are 16 residues in the CDR3. In germline, CDR1 is LNHNV, CDR2 YYDKDF (reference sequence). The data are from a study of cytomegalovirus exposure and HLA in healthy donors. Study-level information: Earlier, 200 million or so T cells were analyzed, and some 120 million unique TCR beta sequences were found among them.

Broader study findings: Other equally common chains were less clonally expanded than HLA-associated TCR beta chains, a later analysis showed. For most TCR beta V segments, an earlier analysis put the productive rate at about 87% or about 30% of the time. In the analysis, some V segments, TRBV6-2 and TRBV6-3 included, were excluded as indistinguishable.

The PCR made use of 60 Vbeta and 13 Jbeta primers. The table came from immunoSEQ multiplex PCR; TCRdb's copy has only in-frame clones and leaves some out. The repertoire holds 150,000 to 200,000 clones, with roughly three quarters as singletons. The chain recombines TRBV15 with TRBJ1-3; possible D gene TRBD1, 5 bases. Sequencing was carried out using PBMCs. This clonotype was obtained from a woman between 45 and 60 years old in good health and CMV-seronegative. CDR3 amino acids: CATSRDRGVSGNTIYF. The CDR3 nucleotides read TGTGCCACCAGCAGAGATCGGGGGGTCTCTGGAAACACCATATATTTT. The variable domain in full, with the rest retrieved from reference TRBV15 and TRBJ1-3, is DAMVIQNPRYQVTQFGKPVTLSCSQTLNHNVMYWYQQKSSQAPKLLFHYYDKDFNNEADTPDNFQSRRPNTSFCFLDIRSPGLGDTAMYLCATSRDRGVSGNTIYFGEGSWLTVV.